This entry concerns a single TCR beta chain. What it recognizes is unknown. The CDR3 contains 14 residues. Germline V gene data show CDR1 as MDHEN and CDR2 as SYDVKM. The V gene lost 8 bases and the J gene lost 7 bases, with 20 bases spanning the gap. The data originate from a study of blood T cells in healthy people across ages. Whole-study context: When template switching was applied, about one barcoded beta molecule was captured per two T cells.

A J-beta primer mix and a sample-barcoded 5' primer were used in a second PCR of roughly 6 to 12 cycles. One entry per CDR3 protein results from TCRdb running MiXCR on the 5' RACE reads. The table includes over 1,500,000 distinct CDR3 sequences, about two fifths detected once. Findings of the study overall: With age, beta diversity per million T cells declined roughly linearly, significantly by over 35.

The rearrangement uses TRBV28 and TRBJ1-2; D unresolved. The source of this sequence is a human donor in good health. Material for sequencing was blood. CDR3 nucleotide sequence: TGTGCCAGCTTCGAAGTGGTGGGTTCTGGTGGCTACACCTTC. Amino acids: CASFEVVGSGGYTF.